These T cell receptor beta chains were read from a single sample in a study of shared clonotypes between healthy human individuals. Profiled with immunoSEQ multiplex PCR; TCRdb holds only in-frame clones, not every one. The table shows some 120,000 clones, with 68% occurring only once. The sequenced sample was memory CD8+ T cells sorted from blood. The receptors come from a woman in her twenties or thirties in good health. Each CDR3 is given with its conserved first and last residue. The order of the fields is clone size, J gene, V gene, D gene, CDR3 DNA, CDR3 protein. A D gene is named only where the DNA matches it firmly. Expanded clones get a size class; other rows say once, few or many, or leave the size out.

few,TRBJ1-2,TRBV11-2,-,TGTGCCAGCAGTTGGGCCGGGGGGAACTATGGCTACACCTTC,CASSWAGGNYGYTF
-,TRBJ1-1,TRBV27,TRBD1,TGTGCCAGCAGTTTCGGACAGGGAGTCACTGAAGCTTTCTTT,CASSFGQGVTEAFF
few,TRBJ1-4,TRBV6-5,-,TGTGCCAGCAGCCCGGGGGATGCAACTAATGAAAAACTGTTTTTT,CASSPGDATNEKLFF
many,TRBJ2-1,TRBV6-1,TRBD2,TGTGCCAGCAGTGAAGCGGGAGGGACCTACAATGAGCAGTTCTTC,CASSEAGGTYNEQFF
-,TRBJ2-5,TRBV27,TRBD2,TGTGCCAGCAGTTTATCTTGGCCTAGCGGGGACCAAGAGACCCAGTACTTC,CASSLSWPSGDQETQYF
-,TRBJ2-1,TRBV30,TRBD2,TGTGCCTGGAGAACCGGGACTAACAATGAGCAGTTCTTC,CAWRTGTNNEQFF
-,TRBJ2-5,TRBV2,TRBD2,TGTGCCAGCCTACCGGGACTAGCGGGAGGACTACAAGAGACCCAGTACTTC,CASLPGLAGGLQETQYF
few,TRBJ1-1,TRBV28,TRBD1,TGTGCCAGCAGTTTTTCCGGACAGGGGATGAACACTGAAGCTTTCTTT,CASSFSGQGMNTEAFF
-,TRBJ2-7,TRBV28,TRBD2,TGTGCCAGCAGTTTAGAGCGGGGGCGCTACGAGCAGTACTTC,CASSLERGRYEQYF
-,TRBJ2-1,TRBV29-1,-,TGCAGCGTTGAGCGGGGACGGGAGTATTGGGGGGATGAGCAGTTCTTC,CSVERGREYWGDEQFF
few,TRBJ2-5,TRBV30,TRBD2,TGTGCCTGGAGTGTCTTTAGCGGGAGTGGCAAGACCCAGTACTTC,CAWSVFSGSGKTQYF
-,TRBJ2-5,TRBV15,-,TGTGCCACCAGCAGAGTTCAGCGGGCCCCTAAAGAGACCCAGTACTTC,CATSRVQRAPKETQYF
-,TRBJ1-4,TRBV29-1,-,TGCAGCGTAAGACAGTCTAATGAAAAACTGTTTTTT,CSVRQSNEKLFF
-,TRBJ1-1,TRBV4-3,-,TGCGCCAGACTTCAAGGAGAAGCTTTCTTT,CARLQGEAFF
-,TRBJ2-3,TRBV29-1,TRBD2,TGCAGCGTTGTAGCGGGAGGGCTATATACGCAGTATTTT,CSVVAGGLYTQYF
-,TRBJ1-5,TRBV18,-,TGTGCCAGCTCACCAAGGCCACGGGTCGGTTGGGGCAATCAGCCCCAGCATTTT,CASSPRPRVGWGNQPQHF
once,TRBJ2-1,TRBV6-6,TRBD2,TGTGCCAGCAGCCCCGGGACTAGCGAAACAAATGAGCAGTTCTTC,CASSPGTSETNEQFF
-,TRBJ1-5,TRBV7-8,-,TGTGCCAGCAGTCCTACAGGTGTAGGAGGTCAGCCCCAGCATTTT,CASSPTGVGGQPQHF
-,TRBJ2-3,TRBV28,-,TGTGCCAGCAGTTCCCCCTTAGACCTAGTCACGGCAGATACGCAGTATTTT,CASSSPLDLVTADTQYF
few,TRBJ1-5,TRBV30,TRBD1,TGTGCCTGGAGGGGGACAGGGAGTCATCAGCCCCAGCATTTT,CAWRGTGSHQPQHF
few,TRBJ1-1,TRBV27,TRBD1,TGTGCCAGCAGCACTCTAGGGGGCGAGGGGGCTTTCTTT,CASSTLGGEGAFF
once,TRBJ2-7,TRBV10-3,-,TGTGCCATCAGTGAGTCAGGGTCCGAATTCATCAAGCAGTACTTC,CAISESGSEFIKQYF
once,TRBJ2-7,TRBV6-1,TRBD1,TGTGCCAGCAGTATTACCGGGACAGCCTACGAGCAGTACTTC,CASSITGTAYEQYF
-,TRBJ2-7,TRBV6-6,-,TGTGCCAGCAGTTACTCCTGGGGGAGCTCCTACGAGCAGTACTTC,CASSYSWGSSYEQYF
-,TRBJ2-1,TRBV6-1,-,TGTGCCAGCAGTGAATTATTCGTTAGCTCCTACAATGAGCAGTTCTTC,CASSELFVSSYNEQFF
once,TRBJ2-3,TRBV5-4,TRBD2,TGTGCCAGCAGGGAGACAGGGGAAACTAGCGGGAGGGCCCGTCCAGATACGCAGTATTTT,CASRETGETSGRARPDTQYF
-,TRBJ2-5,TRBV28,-,TGTGCCGGCCGGCAGGAAGAGACCCAGTACTTC,CAGRQEETQYF
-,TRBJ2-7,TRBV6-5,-,TGTGCCAGCAGTTCCCTTGGACAATATCCCTACGAGCAGTACTTC,CASSSLGQYPYEQYF
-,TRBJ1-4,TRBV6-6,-,TGTGCCAGCACCCTCTTGTCGGGCTCTAATGAAAAACTGTTTTTT,CASTLLSGSNEKLFF
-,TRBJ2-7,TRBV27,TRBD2,TGTGCCAGCAGACAGCAGCGGGATTCCTACGAGCAGTACTTC,CASRQQRDSYEQYF
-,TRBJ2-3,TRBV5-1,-,TGCGCCAGCAGCGGGGGGCGGAGCACAGATACGCAGTATTTT,CASSGGRSTDTQYF
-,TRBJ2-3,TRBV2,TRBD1,TGTGCCAGCAGTGACAGGGGGCGAGGCACAGATACGCAGTATTTT,CASSDRGRGTDTQYF
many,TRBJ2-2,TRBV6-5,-,TGTGCCAGCAGTGCCAGACATACGAACACCGGGGAGCTGTTTTTT,CASSARHTNTGELFF